This paragraph covers one T cell receptor beta chain sequence. Its cognate antigen is unknown. Several immunoSEQ 96-well plates shared each subset's DNA, each plate a replicate. Assay used: immunoSEQ multiplex PCR; TCRdb lists only in-frame clones, some missing. This sample has millions of clones, with 90% to 95% found just once. This sample is part of a study of shared clonotypes between healthy human individuals. Study conclusions and caveats: The sharing of approximately 5.1% of naive CD4 clonotypes was seen across a handful of donors. Clonotype sharing levels among donors were expected to vary with sequencing depth.

Germline assignment: CDR1 SQVTM and CDR2 ANQGSEA. The CDR3 has 16 amino acids. V shed 6 bases and J 2 bases; nucleotides not matched to a gene: 8. The chain joins TRBV29-1 to TRBJ2-7, with TRBD2 matching over 15 bases. This clonotype was sampled from a man between 18 and 35 years old in good health. The sample comprised naive CD4+ T cells sorted from blood. Subset denoted: CD45RA+ positively selected. The CDR3 nucleotides read TGCAGCGTGAGGGGACTAGCGGGAGGCCCCCCCTACGAGCAGTACTTC. It is translated as CSVRGLAGGPPYEQYF.